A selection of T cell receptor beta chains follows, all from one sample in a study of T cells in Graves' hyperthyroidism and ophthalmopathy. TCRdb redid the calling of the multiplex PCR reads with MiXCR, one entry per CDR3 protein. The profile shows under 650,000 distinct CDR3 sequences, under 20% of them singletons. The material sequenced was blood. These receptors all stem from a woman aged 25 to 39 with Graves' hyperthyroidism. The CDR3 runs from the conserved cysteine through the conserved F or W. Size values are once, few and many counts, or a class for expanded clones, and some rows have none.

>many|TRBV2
CASSEMTDPSSYEQYF
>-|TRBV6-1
CAARGNNEKLFF
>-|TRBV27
CASSRDRGRYNEQFF
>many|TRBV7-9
CASSAITDTQYF
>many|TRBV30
CAWSARDPADTQYF
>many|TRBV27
CASSLFATGTSGIADTQYF
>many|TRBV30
CACGTSVALLQYF
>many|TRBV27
CASSFMLSDSNYGYTF
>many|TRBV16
CASSQWLISTYGYTF
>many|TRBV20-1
CSAQREVSYEQYF
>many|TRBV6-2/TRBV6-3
CASSFTWSLNSGSIHEQYF
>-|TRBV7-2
CASSLGSLAGAYEQFF
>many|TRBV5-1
CASSSGQGYLPLHF
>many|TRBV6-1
CASSVGGSAYNEQFF
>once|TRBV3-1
CASSHSFTGYTGELFF
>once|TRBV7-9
CASSLWDRSEAFF
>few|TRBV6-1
CASRIGESYNEQFF
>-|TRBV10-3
CAISDPGAGDGYTF
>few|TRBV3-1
CASSQALAGKIDTQYF
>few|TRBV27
CASRLAGYNEQFF
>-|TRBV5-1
CASSLGTFSYNEQFF
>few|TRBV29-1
CSVLSRTFGEQFF
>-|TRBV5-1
CASRPDKTGRDSPLHF
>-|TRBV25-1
CASRDPWEEKLFF
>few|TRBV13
CASSSGQAKNIQYF
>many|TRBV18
CASSPPGRGGYTF